The present TCR beta chain was sequenced within a study of blood T cells in healthy people across ages. Study details: Capture by template switching was about one barcoded beta molecule per two T cells.

This clonotype was seen a single time. The target antigen is unknown. General study points: Older individuals had lower TCR beta diversity per million T cells (the decline was roughly linear).

The sample providers were healthy Caucasian people from Russia, aged roughly 6 to 95. V lost 7 bases to trimming and J lost 0 bases; unmatched junction nucleotides: 10. CDR3 length equals 17 residues. Germline V gives CDR1 MNHNS, CDR2 SASEGT. A J-beta primer mix and a sample-barcoded 5' primer were used in a second PCR of roughly 6 to 11 cycles. From the 5' RACE reads, TCRdb called clonotypes with MiXCR, one entry per CDR3 protein. Of around 1.5 million distinct CDR3 sequences listed, around 59% are singletons. The sample comprised blood. The sequence was obtained from a man aged 18 to 35 in good health. This chain connects TRBV6-1 to TRBJ2-3, with 10 bases aligning to TRBD1. CDR3 bases: TGTGCCAGCAAACTCCTGGGGACAGGGGCTAGCACAGATACGCAGTATTTT. Protein: CASKLLGTGASTDTQYF.